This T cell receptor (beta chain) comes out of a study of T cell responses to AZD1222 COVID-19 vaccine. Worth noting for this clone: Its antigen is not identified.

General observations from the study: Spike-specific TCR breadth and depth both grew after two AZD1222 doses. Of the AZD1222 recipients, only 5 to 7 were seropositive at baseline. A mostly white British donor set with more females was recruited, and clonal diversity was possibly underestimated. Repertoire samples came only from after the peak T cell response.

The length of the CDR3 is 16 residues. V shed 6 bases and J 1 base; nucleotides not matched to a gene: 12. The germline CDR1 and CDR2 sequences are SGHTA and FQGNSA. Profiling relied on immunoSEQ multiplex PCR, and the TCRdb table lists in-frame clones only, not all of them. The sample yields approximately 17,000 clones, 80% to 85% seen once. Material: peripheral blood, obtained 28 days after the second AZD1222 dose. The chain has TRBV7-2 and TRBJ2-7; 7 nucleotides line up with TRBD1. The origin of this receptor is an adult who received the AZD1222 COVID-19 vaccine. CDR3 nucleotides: TGTGCCAGCAGACAATCCGGGACAGTAAGGTCCTACGAGCAGTACTTC. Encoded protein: CASRQSGTVRSYEQYF.